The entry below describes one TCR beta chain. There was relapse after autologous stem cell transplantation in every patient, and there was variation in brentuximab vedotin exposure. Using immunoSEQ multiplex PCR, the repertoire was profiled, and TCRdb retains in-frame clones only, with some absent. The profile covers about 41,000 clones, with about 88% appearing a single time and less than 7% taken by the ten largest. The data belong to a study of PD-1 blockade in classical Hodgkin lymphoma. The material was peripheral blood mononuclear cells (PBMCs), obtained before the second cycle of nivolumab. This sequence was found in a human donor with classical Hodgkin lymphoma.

CDR3 in amino acids: CASTNLAGGSDEQFF. In DNA, the CDR3 is TGTGCCAGTACGAACCTAGCGGGAGGGAGCGATGAGCAGTTCTTC. The chain uses TRBV19 and TRBJ2-1; 12 bases are a match to TRBD2. Germline CDR1 reads LNHDA; CDR2 reads SQIVND (reference sequence). V lost 7 bases and J lost 8; bases outside the gene matches: 9. This CDR3 has 15 residues.